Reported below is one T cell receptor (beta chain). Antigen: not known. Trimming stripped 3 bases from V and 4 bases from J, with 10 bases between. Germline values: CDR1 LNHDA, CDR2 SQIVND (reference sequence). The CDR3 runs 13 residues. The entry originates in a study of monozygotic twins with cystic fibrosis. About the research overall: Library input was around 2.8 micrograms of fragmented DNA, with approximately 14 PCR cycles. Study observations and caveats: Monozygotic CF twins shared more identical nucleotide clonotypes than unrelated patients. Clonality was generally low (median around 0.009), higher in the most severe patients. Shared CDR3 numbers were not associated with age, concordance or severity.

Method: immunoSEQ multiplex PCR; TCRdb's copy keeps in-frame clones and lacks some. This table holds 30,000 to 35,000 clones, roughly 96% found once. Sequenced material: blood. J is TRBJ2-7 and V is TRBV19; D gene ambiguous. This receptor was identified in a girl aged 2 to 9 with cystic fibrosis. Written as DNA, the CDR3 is TGTGCCAGTAGTATGGGTTGGGATTACGAGCAGTACTTC. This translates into CASSMGWDYEQYF.